This is a list of T cell receptor beta chains from one sample in a study of OX40 agonist ivuxolimab in advanced cancers. Only in-frame clones appear in the TCRdb table, and some are missing; sequencing was by immunoSEQ multiplex PCR. The sample yields approximately 67,000 clones, roughly 92% seen once. This specimen consisted of CD4+ or CD8+ T cells sorted from blood, obtained in a trial of the OX40 agonist ivuxolimab. Receptor source: an adult with an advanced solid tumor such as melanoma, head and neck, liver or kidney cancer. CDR3s include the opening cysteine and the closing phenylalanine or tryptophan. The order of the fields is CDR3 DNA, CDR3 protein, CDR3 length, J gene, clone size, V gene, D gene. The D gene is left open where the match is weak. The size entry is marked missing in some rows and otherwise reads once, few, many or a size class.

CDR3nt: TGTGCCAGCAGCTTGGCCCCTCGCGGGCGAGGCACCGGGGAGCTGTTTTTT; CDR3aa: CASSLAPRGRGTGELFF; len: 17; j_gene: TRBJ2-2; abundance: once; v_gene: TRBV5-6; d_gene: -
CDR3nt: TGTGCCAGCACCAGGGGGGCCGGTGAAAAACTGTTTTTT; CDR3aa: CASTRGAGEKLFF; len: 13; j_gene: TRBJ1-4; abundance: -; v_gene: TRBV6-5; d_gene: TRBD1
CDR3nt: TGCGCCAGCAGCCATGGCGGGACAGGCCCGTATGGCTACACCTTC; CDR3aa: CASSHGGTGPYGYTF; len: 15; j_gene: TRBJ1-2; abundance: -; v_gene: TRBV5-1; d_gene: TRBD1
CDR3nt: TGTGCCAGCAGTTTCCCTCCGGGGCAGGGGGTGATTGGAAACACCATATATTTT; CDR3aa: CASSFPPGQGVIGNTIYF; len: 18; j_gene: TRBJ1-3; abundance: -; v_gene: TRBV28; d_gene: TRBD1
CDR3nt: TGTGCCAGCAGCCCGGGACAGGGCCGATCCGAAGCTTTCTTT; CDR3aa: CASSPGQGRSEAFF; len: 14; j_gene: TRBJ1-1; abundance: -; v_gene: TRBV11-2; d_gene: TRBD1
CDR3nt: TGTGCCAGCAGTCAGGGACTAGCGGGAGTGAGAGATACGCAGTATTTT; CDR3aa: CASSQGLAGVRDTQYF; len: 16; j_gene: TRBJ2-3; abundance: -; v_gene: TRBV7-2; d_gene: TRBD2
CDR3nt: TGTGCCAGCAGACCCGTGTCAGAAAAACTGTTTTTT; CDR3aa: CASRPVSEKLFF; len: 12; j_gene: TRBJ1-4; abundance: -; v_gene: TRBV14; d_gene: -
CDR3nt: TGTGCCAGCAGTTTTAACTTCGAGCAGTACTTC; CDR3aa: CASSFNFEQYF; len: 11; j_gene: TRBJ2-7; abundance: -; v_gene: TRBV11-2; d_gene: -
CDR3nt: TGTGCCAGCAGCATCGGGCCGACAGATACGCAGTATTTT; CDR3aa: CASSIGPTDTQYF; len: 13; j_gene: TRBJ2-3; abundance: -; v_gene: TRBV9; d_gene: -
CDR3nt: TGTGCCCCTTTGGGGGTAAGGGGCTACACCTTC; CDR3aa: CAPLGVRGYTF; len: 11; j_gene: TRBJ1-2; abundance: -; v_gene: TRBV28; d_gene: -
CDR3nt: TGTGCCATCAGTGGACAAAACAATCAGCCCCAGCATTTT; CDR3aa: CAISGQNNQPQHF; len: 13; j_gene: TRBJ1-5; abundance: -; v_gene: TRBV10-3; d_gene: -
CDR3nt: TGTGCCAGCAGCCAGGGGTTCGATTTAGTATTCTCTGGAAACACCATATATTTT; CDR3aa: CASSQGFDLVFSGNTIYF; len: 18; j_gene: TRBJ1-3; abundance: -; v_gene: TRBV14; d_gene: -
CDR3nt: TGTGCCAGTAGATTGAAGGGAACTAATGAAAAACTGTTTTTT; CDR3aa: CASRLKGTNEKLFF; len: 14; j_gene: TRBJ1-4; abundance: once; v_gene: TRBV19; d_gene: -
CDR3nt: TGTGCCTGGGAACCGGGACAGGCCTACGAGCAGTACTTC; CDR3aa: CAWEPGQAYEQYF; len: 13; j_gene: TRBJ2-7; abundance: -; v_gene: TRBV30; d_gene: TRBD1
CDR3nt: TGTGCCAGCAGCGTAGGGCAGGGATTGGTCCCGCCTGAAGCTTTCTTT; CDR3aa: CASSVGQGLVPPEAFF; len: 16; j_gene: TRBJ1-1; abundance: -; v_gene: TRBV9; d_gene: -
CDR3nt: TGTGCCAGCAGCCGGGGGAAAGGTGAAGCTTTCTTT; CDR3aa: CASSRGKGEAFF; len: 12; j_gene: TRBJ1-1; abundance: -; v_gene: TRBV6-1; d_gene: -
CDR3nt: TGTGCCACCAGCAGAGGGGTAGGCGGCTACACCTTC; CDR3aa: CATSRGVGGYTF; len: 12; j_gene: TRBJ1-2; abundance: once; v_gene: TRBV15; d_gene: -
CDR3nt: TGCGCCAGCAGCCAAGATCTTCACTACGAGCAGTACTTC; CDR3aa: CASSQDLHYEQYF; len: 13; j_gene: TRBJ2-7; abundance: -; v_gene: TRBV4-3; d_gene: -